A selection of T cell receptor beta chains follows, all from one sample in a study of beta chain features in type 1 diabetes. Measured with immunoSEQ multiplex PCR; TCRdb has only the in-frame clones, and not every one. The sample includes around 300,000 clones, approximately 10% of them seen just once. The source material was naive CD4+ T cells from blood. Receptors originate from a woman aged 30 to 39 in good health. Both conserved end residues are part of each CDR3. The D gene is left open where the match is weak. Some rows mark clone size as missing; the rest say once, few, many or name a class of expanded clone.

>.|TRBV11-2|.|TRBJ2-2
CASHPNTGELFF
TGTGCCAGTCATCCGAACACCGGGGAGCTGTTTTTT
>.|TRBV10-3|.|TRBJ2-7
CAISEGPVREQYF
TGTGCCATCAGCGAAGGTCCGGTGAGGGAGCAGTACTTC
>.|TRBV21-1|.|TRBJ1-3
CASSKNGSPGKADSGTTIYF
TGTGCCAGCAGCAAAAACGGGTCCCCGGGGAAGGCTGACTCTGGAACCACCATATATTTT
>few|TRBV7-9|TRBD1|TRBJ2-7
CASSLGQGEAEQYF
TGTGCCAGCAGCTTAGGACAGGGTGAGGCCGAGCAGTACTTC
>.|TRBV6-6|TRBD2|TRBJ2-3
CASSYSASGSSDTQYF
TGTGCCAGCAGTTACTCGGCTAGCGGGAGTTCAGATACGCAGTATTTT
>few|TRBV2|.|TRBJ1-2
CASSDGYGYTF
TGTGCCAGCAGTGACGGGTATGGCTACACCTTC
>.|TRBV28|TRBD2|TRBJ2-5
CASSSMGGGRVMYF
TGTGCCAGCAGCTCTATGGGGGGCGGGAGGGTAATGTACTTC
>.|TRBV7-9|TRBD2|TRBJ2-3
CASSWTSGASTDTQYF
TGTGCCAGCAGCTGGACTAGCGGGGCTAGCACAGATACGCAGTATTTT
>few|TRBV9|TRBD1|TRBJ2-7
CASTKGAGVYEQYF
TGTGCCAGCACTAAGGGGGCAGGGGTCTACGAGCAGTACTTC
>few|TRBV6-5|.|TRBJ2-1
CASSYVSNEQFF
TGTGCCAGCAGTTATGTGTCGAATGAGCAGTTCTTC
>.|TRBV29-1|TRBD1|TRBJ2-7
CSVEDGQGAGYEQYF
TGCAGCGTTGAAGATGGACAGGGGGCTGGCTACGAGCAGTACTTC
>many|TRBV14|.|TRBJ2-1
CASSSRLEGGQFF
TGTGCCAGCAGCTCCCGACTAGAGGGAGGGCAGTTCTTC
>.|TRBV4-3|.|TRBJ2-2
CASRNSGNTGELFF
TGCGCCAGCAGGAATAGCGGAAACACCGGGGAGCTGTTTTTT
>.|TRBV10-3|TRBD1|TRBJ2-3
CAIGGRQGAATDTQYF
TGTGCCATCGGCGGTCGACAGGGGGCGGCTACAGATACGCAGTATTTT
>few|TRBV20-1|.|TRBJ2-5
CSAEETQYF
TGCAGTGCTGAGGAGACCCAGTACTTC
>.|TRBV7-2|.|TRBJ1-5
CASSYNPGLGQPQHF
TGTGCCAGCAGCTATAACCCAGGGTTGGGTCAGCCCCAGCATTTT
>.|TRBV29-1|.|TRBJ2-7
CSVAGSPTYEQYF
TGCAGCGTTGCCGGGAGTCCAACCTACGAGCAGTACTTC
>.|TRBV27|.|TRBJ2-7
CASSFRTGVLYEQYF
TGTGCCAGTTCCTTTCGGACGGGAGTGCTGTACGAGCAGTACTTC
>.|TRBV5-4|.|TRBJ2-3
CASSLRGLPDTQYF
TGTGCCAGCAGCTTAAGGGGACTCCCAGATACGCAGTATTTT
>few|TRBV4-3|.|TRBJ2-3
CASSQDRDHSSTDTQYF
TGCGCCAGCAGCCAAGATCGTGATCACTCAAGCACAGATACGCAGTATTTT
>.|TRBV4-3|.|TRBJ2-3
CASSQVEGDTDTQYF
TGCGCCAGCAGCCAAGTTGAAGGGGACACAGATACGCAGTATTTT
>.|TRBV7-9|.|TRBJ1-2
CASSYLRGGYTF
TGTGCCAGCAGCTACCTCAGGGGCGGCTACACCTTC
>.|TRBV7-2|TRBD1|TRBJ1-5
CASSSPDRGQPQHF
TGTGCCAGCAGCTCACCTGACAGGGGACAGCCCCAGCATTTT
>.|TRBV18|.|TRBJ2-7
CASSLQGGEQYF
TGTGCCAGCTCCTTACAGGGTGGCGAGCAGTACTTC
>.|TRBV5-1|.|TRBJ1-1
CASSLVSRGSTEAFF
TGCGCCAGCAGCTTGGTTTCCAGAGGGAGCACTGAAGCTTTCTTT
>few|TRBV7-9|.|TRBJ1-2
CASSYQFYGYTF
TGTGCCAGCAGCTACCAGTTCTATGGCTACACCTTC
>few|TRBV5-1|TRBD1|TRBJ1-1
CASSLEAGGAGTEAFF
TGCGCCAGCAGCTTGGAGGCAGGGGGCGCGGGCACTGAAGCTTTCTTT
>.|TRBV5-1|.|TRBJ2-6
CASSFDSSGANVLTF
TGCGCCAGCAGCTTCGACAGCTCTGGGGCCAACGTCCTGACTTTC
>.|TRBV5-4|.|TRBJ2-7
CASSPRGNLYEQYF
TGTGCCAGCAGCCCTCGGGGAAACCTCTACGAGCAGTACTTC
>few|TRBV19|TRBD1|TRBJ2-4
CASNPGQGAINIQYF
TGTGCCAGTAACCCGGGACAGGGCGCAATCAACATTCAGTACTTC
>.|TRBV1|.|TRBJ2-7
CTSSQVRDRVFYEQYF
TGCACCAGCAGCCAAGTCCGGGACAGGGTTTTCTACGAGCAGTACTTC
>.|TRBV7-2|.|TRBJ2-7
CASSPHASSSYEQYF
TGTGCCAGCAGCCCCCATGCCTCGAGCTCCTACGAGCAGTACTTC
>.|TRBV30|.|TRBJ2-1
CAYNQRGTIGDEQFF
TGTGCCTACAACCAAAGAGGGACAATAGGGGACGAGCAGTTCTTC
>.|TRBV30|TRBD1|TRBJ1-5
CAWSGQGNQPQHF
TGTGCCTGGAGTGGACAGGGCAACCAGCCCCAGCATTTT
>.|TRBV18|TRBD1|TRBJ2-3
CASSRGQDGADTQYF
TGTGCCAGCTCACGCGGACAGGACGGCGCAGATACGCAGTATTTT
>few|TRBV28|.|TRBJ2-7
CASTQGYEQYF
TGTGCCAGCACCCAGGGCTACGAGCAGTACTTC
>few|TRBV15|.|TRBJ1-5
CATSSPRASNQPQHF
TGTGCCACCAGCAGCCCCAGGGCGAGCAATCAGCCCCAGCATTTT
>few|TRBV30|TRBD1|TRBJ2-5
CAWTTGGQTQYF
TGTGCCTGGACAACAGGGGGGCAGACCCAGTACTTC
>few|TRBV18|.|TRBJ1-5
CASSPRGNQPQHF
TGTGCCAGCTCACCCCGAGGCAATCAGCCCCAGCATTTT
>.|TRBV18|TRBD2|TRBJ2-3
CASSSSTSGGTDTQYF
TGTGCCAGCTCATCCTCGACTAGCGGGGGCACAGATACGCAGTATTTT
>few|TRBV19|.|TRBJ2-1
CASSITGPPSEQFF
TGTGCCAGTAGTATCACAGGGCCCCCAAGTGAGCAGTTCTTC
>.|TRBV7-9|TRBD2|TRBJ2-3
CASSEPGLAGINTQYF
TGTGCCAGCAGCGAACCGGGACTAGCGGGAATAAATACGCAGTATTTT
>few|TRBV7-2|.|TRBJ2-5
CASSLYSVRQETQYF
TGTGCCAGCAGCTTATACAGTGTACGTCAAGAGACCCAGTACTTC